Presented here are 20 T cell receptor beta chains from one specimen sequenced in a study of T cells in Graves' hyperthyroidism and ophthalmopathy (dated by TCRdb to 2018 to 2020). Library construction relied on multiplex PCR. Reads for this sample came from an Illumina HiSeq 2000. Amplification of TCR beta CDR3 regions was carried out from RNA transcripts. The first round of RT-PCR for the TCR CDR3 was performed with the HTBI primer set and the Qiagen OneStep RT-PCR kit. TCRdb ran its own pipeline on the public reads, namely fastp trimming at Q25 and MiXCR clone calling, and kept in-frame beta chains. CDR3 protein duplicates are merged, each entry listing the most common genes and DNA. The sample table shows 85,000 to 110,000 distinct CDR3 sequences, and less than 55% are seen once. The ten largest clones represent approximately 24% of the sample. Sequencing was carried out using blood. All receptors come from a man between 40 and 49 years old with Graves' hyperthyroidism.

This chain uses TRBV29-1 with TRBJ2-1; D gene ambiguous. CDR1 and CDR2 from the germline V gene are SQVTM and ANQGSEA. Trimming removed 8 bases at V and 5 bases at J, with 10 bases between. The CDR3 is 11 residues long. CDR3 in amino acids: CSLVSDNEQFF. In DNA, the CDR3 is TGCAGCTTGGTTTCGGACAATGAGCAGTTCTTC.

The sample holds many counts of this clonotype. This rearrangement joins TRBV20-1 to TRBJ2-6; 9 positions agree with TRBD1. Trimming at V came to 8 bases and at J to 0 bases, leaving 5 bases not matched to a gene. This CDR3 is built from 15 residues. Per the germline V gene, CDR1 is DFQATT and CDR2 is SNEGSKA (reference sequence). The CDR3 DNA follows: TGCAGTACCGGGACAGGGTTCTCTGGGGCCAACGTCCTGACTTTC. Translated: CSTGTGFSGANVLTF.

The rearrangement links TRBV7-9 to TRBJ2-7; 13 bases match TRBD2. Germline CDR1 SEHNR, CDR2 FQNEAQ (reference sequence). The V segment lost 11 bases and the J segment 6 bases; nucleotides outside the gene matches: 10. This CDR3 has 14 amino acids. CDR3 protein: CAVLAGTSGVEQYF. CDR3 nucleotides: TGTGCCGTCCTGGCGGGGACTAGCGGGGTCGAGCAGTACTTC. Full variable domain (missing parts from reference TRBV7-9 and TRBJ2-7): DTGVSQNPRHKITKRGQNVTFRCDPISEHNRLYWYRQTLGQGPEFLTYFQNEAQLEKSRLLSDRFSAERPKGSFSTLEIQRTEQGDSAMYLCAVLAGTSGVEQYFGPGTRLTVT.

This sequence joins TRBV2 and TRBJ1-5, with D maybe TRBD1 (6 bases). Trimming took off 5 bases at V and 14 bases at J, with 22 bases between the two ends. The germline gives CDR1 SNHLY, CDR2 FYNNEI. There are 14 residues in the CDR3. The CDR3 region is CASSPTGTLKYEHF. In DNA, the CDR3 is TGTGCCAGCAGTCCAACAGGGACACTGAAGTACGAGCATTTT.

A word on this clonotype: One junction end does not reproduce the germline sequence, and a read error may be involved. V usage is TRBV7-2 and J usage is TRBJ2-2, with a weak D call TRBD2 (5 bases). Germline CDR1 reads SGHTA; CDR2 reads FQGNSA. The CDR3 length is 14 residues. The CDR3 nucleotides read TGTGCCAGCAGTCCGGACGGGCGAGCCGGGAAGCTGTTTTTT. Its translation is CASSPDGRAGKLFF.

The chain is built from TRBV30 and TRBJ1-6; D remains ambiguous. The germline V and J ends were trimmed by 2 bases and 7 bases, with 9 bases remaining between them. The germline CDR1 and CDR2 sequences are GTSNPN and SVGIG (reference sequence). The CDR3 consists of 13 residues. CDR3 nucleotides: TGTGCCTGGAGTCCTGGCCCCAATTCACCCCTCCACTTT. It is translated as CAWSPGPNSPLHF.

CDR3: CASSETGGEGYEQYF. The CDR3, as DNA: TGTGCCAGCTCCGAAACCGGGGGGGAGGGCTACGAGCAGTACTTC. V is TRBV2 and J is TRBJ2-7, with TRBD2 identical over 8 bases. The trim removed 8 bases at V and 3 bases at J, leaving 12 bases unmatched. Per the germline V gene, CDR1 is SNHLY and CDR2 is FYNNEI. The CDR3 sequence is 15 residues long. The whole variable domain, filled in from reference TRBV2 and TRBJ2-7, reads EPEVTQTPSHQVTQMGQEVILRCVPISNHLYFYWYRQILGQKVEFLVSFYNNEISEKSEIFDDQFSVERPDGSNFTLKIRSTKLEDSAMYFCASSETGGEGYEQYFGPGTRLTVT.

Regarding this clonotype: Relative to the germline gene, one junction end is altered; a read error may explain this. The CDR3 sequence: CASSLGGQPDSPRHF. CDR3 nucleotides: TGTGCCAGCAGCTTAGGAGGACAGCCTGATTCACCCCGCCACTTT. This chain links TRBV11-1 with TRBJ1-6, with D maybe TRBD1 (6 bases). The V gene's germline CDR1 is SGHAT and CDR2 FQDESV (reference sequence). This CDR3 has 15 residues.

This clonotype was counted ten times or more. The V and J genes are TRBV11-2 and TRBJ2-1; 8 bases match TRBD2. Germline V gene lookup returns CDR1 SGHAT and CDR2 FQNNGV. The V segment lost 4 bases and the J segment 2 bases; nucleotides outside the gene matches: 10. CDR3 length: 17 amino acids. CDR3 sequence: CASSWRGAGDPYNEQFF. In nucleotides, the CDR3 is TGTGCCAGCAGCTGGCGGGGAGCGGGAGACCCCTACAATGAGCAGTTCTTC. Full variable domain (outside the CDR3, taken from reference TRBV11-2 and TRBJ2-1): EAGVAQSPRYKIIEKRQSVAFWCNPISGHATLYWYQQILGQGPKLLIQFQNNGVVDDSQLPKDRFSAERLKGVDSTLKIQPAKLEDSAVYLCASSWRGAGDPYNEQFFGPGTRLTVL.

This clonotype was counted ten times or more. The V gene is TRBV11-3, the J gene TRBJ2-1; 9 bases match TRBD1. The CDR3 contains 12 residues. Trimming took 4 bases from V and 10 from J; bases not matched to a gene: 2. CDR1 and CDR2 from the germline V gene are SGHNT and YENEEA. CDR3 region: CASSYDRGEQFF. CDR3 nucleotide sequence: TGTGCCAGCAGCTATGACAGGGGGGAGCAGTTCTTC.

This clonotype was seen repeatedly, ten times or more. The chain has TRBV7-6 and TRBJ2-1; 7 bases align to TRBD2. Germline CDR1 and CDR2: SGHVS and FNYEAQ. With V trimmed by 2 bases and J by 9 bases, 13 bases remained unmatched. This CDR3 has 16 residues. CDR3 coding DNA: TGTGCCAGCAGCTTATGGCGAGCGGGAAGTTCTATTGAGCAGTTCTTC. Translated, it gives CASSLWRAGSSIEQFF.

The chain combines TRBV7-2 with TRBJ2-1; 11 bases are a match to TRBD2. The germline CDR1 and CDR2 sequences are SGHTA and FQGNSA. The CDR3 has 14 amino acids. J gave up 10 bases and V 8 bases, and 10 bases lay outside the gene matches. CDR3 amino acids: CASFTSGSAGEQFF. CDR3 DNA: TGTGCCAGCTTCACTAGCGGGAGCGCCGGGGAGCAGTTCTTC.

The chain links TRBV7-9 to TRBJ2-7; a possible D gene is TRBD2 (5 bases). V lost 3 bases, J lost 5 bases, and 11 bases lay in between. Germline V gene sequence: CDR1 SEHNR, CDR2 FQNEAQ (reference sequence). This CDR3 is 13 amino acids long. The CDR3 region is CASSLYGNHEQYF. The CDR3 DNA sequence: TGTGCCAGCAGCTTGTACGGGAATCACGAGCAGTACTTC.

This rearrangement joins TRBV9 to TRBJ2-7, with 13 nucleotides matching TRBD2. The V segment lost 1 base and the J segment 4 bases; nucleotides outside the gene matches: 5. Germline CDR1 reads SGDLS; CDR2 reads YYNGEE. This CDR3 has 16 amino acids. The CDR3 loop reads CASSVTSGRALYEQYF. CDR3 nucleotides: TGTGCCAGCAGCGTAACTAGCGGGAGGGCCCTTTACGAGCAGTACTTC.

This clonotype was observed once. V is TRBV4-2 and J is TRBJ1-4, with TRBD1 matching 9 bases. The CDR3 runs to 16 residues. V gave up 1 base and J gave up 6 bases; unmatched junction bases: 6. CDR1 LGHNA and CDR2 YNFKEQ come from the germline V gene. The CDR3 DNA reads TGTGCCAGCAGCCAAGGGATCTGGACAGGGGATGAAAAACTGTTTTTT. This codes for CASSQGIWTGDEKLFF.

This clonotype was detected ten times or more. This rearrangement joins TRBV11-2 to TRBJ1-2; tentative D call: TRBD1 (6 bases). The length of the CDR3 is 16 residues. Germline CDR1 reads SGHAT; CDR2 reads FQNNGV. V was shortened by 2 bases and J by 5 bases, with 18 bases between the two germline ends. The CDR3 sequence is CASSLRGPQGNYGYTF. The CDR3 DNA reads as TGTGCCAGCAGCTTAAGAGGCCCCCAGGGGAATTATGGCTACACCTTC.

In nucleotides, the CDR3 is TGTGCCTGGAGTCCCACACAACAGCAGCCCCAGCATTTT. It specifies CAWSPTQQQPQHF. V gene TRBV30 combines with J gene TRBJ1-5; unclear D gene. Per the germline V gene, CDR1 is GTSNPN and CDR2 is SVGIG (reference sequence). The CDR3 runs to 13 residues. The V gene lost 2 bases and the J gene lost 7 bases, with 12 bases spanning the gap.

This clonotype has ten or more counts. The V and J genes are TRBV19 and TRBJ1-5; no clear D. The CDR3 runs to 14 residues. Trimming stripped 2 bases from V and 0 bases from J, with 5 bases between. Per germline, CDR1 LNHDA and CDR2 SQIVND (reference sequence). CDR3 protein: CASSIPYSNQPQHF. CDR3 in DNA: TGTGCCAGTAGTATACCTTATAGCAATCAGCCCCAGCATTTT. The entire variable domain, with the rest obtained from reference TRBV19 and TRBJ1-5, is as follows: DGGITQSPKYLFRKEGQNVTLSCEQNLNHDAMYWYRQDPGQGLRLIYYSQIVNDFQKGDIAEGYSVSREKKESFPLTVTSAQKNPTAFYLCASSIPYSNQPQHFGDGTRLSIL.

As concerns this clonotype: This may be a read error: a much more frequent sequence differs by one nucleotide. V usage is TRBV5-1 and J usage is TRBJ2-1; TRBD1 matches 7 bases. Germline loops: CDR1 SGHRS, CDR2 YFSETQ. The CDR3 is 15 amino acids. The CDR3 region is CAGSAAGGSYNEQFF. CDR3 DNA sequence: TGCGCCGGCAGCGCCGCAGGGGGCTCCTACAATGAGCAGTTCTTC.

The gene calls are TRBV7-9 and TRBJ2-7, with a possible D match to TRBD1 (5 bases). There are 13 residues in the CDR3. CDR1 SEHNR and CDR2 FQNEAQ come from the germline V gene (reference sequence). The germline V and J ends were trimmed by 2 bases and 3 bases, with 8 bases remaining between them. For the CDR3, the DNA is TGTGCCAGCAGCTTAATAGGGGACTACGAGCAGTACTTC. Amino acid sequence: CASSLIGDYEQYF.